This T cell receptor (beta chain) was sequenced during a study of cytomegalovirus exposure and HLA in healthy donors. Only a few counts were recorded for this clone. Its antigen is unidentified. PCR was performed using 60 Vbeta and 13 Jbeta primers. Assay: immunoSEQ multiplex PCR; the TCRdb copy retains only in-frame clones and omits some. The sample contains some 130,000 clones, over 70% of which appear only once. The germline V gene encodes CDR1 GTSNPN and CDR2 SVGIG (reference sequence). With 2 bases removed from V and 10 bases from J, the gap between germline ends came to 17 bases. The CDR3 has 13 amino acids. Broader study findings: The authors judged a highly shared variant cluster likely a sequencing artifact. It was 164 TCR beta chains that were listed as cytomegalovirus-associated.

Sample: PBMCs. V and J are TRBV30 and TRBJ1-2; weak D call: TRBD1 (6 bases). The TCR sequence derives from a woman aged 18-29 years in good health and CMV-seronegative. The CDR3 is CAWSPGDRRPYTF. The CDR3 DNA sequence: TGTGCCTGGAGTCCAGGAGACAGGAGGCCCTACACCTTC.